One and the same sample provided the 29 T cell receptor beta chains below, sequenced in a study of a mutant IDH1 vaccine in newly diagnosed glioma. The repertoire was sequenced with immunoSEQ multiplex PCR; TCRdb's copy has only in-frame clones and lacks some. The table lists around 120,000 clones, 80% of them singletons. Time point reported: week 11, during vaccination. It was 300 ug of mutant IDH1 20-mer peptide that made up each vaccine dose, given with topical imiquimod. These receptors have no known antigen. The sample consisted of PBMCs, taken from a glioma patient whose treatment included an IDH1 peptide vaccine. These receptors originate from a man between 40 and 49 years old with glioma.

This chain connects TRBV6-1 to TRBJ2-1; D gene uncertain. The V and J ends lost 1 base and 0 bases respectively, with 7 bases between them. Germline V CDR1 and CDR2: MNHNS, SASEGT. This CDR3 region has 15 residues. CDR3 bases: TGTGCCAGCAGTGAAGACCGGAGCTCCTACAATGAGCAGTTCTTC. This codes for CASSEDRSSYNEQFF.

The chain recombines TRBV5-4 with TRBJ1-4, with TRBD1 as a possible D gene (6 bases). Trimming removed 0 bases at V and 8 bases at J, with 17 bases between. This CDR3 comprises 16 residues. Germline V gives CDR1 SGHNT, CDR2 YYREEE (reference sequence). The CDR3 loop is CASSLGPGGGDEKLFF. CDR3 nucleotide sequence: TGTGCCAGCAGCTTGGGCCCCGGAGGGGGAGACGAAAAACTGTTTTTT.

This chain joins TRBV11-2 and TRBJ1-1; TRBD1 matches at 8 bases. With V trimmed by 3 bases and J by 4 bases, 10 bases remained unmatched. The CDR3 runs to 16 residues. Per the germline V gene, CDR1 is SGHAT and CDR2 is FQNNGV. The CDR3 region has the DNA TGTGCCAGCAGCTTCCGGACAGGGAGTTCGGTCACTGAAGCTTTCTTT. Protein sequence: CASSFRTGSSVTEAFF.

The chain has TRBV7-2 and TRBJ1-6; D is undetermined. The germline gives CDR1 SGHTA, CDR2 FQGNSA. This CDR3 is 13 amino acids long. The V and J ends lost 6 bases and 10 bases respectively, with 13 bases between them. The CDR3 region has the DNA TGTGCCAGCAGTCAAAGGAGTGTCTCACCCCTCCACTTT. Its protein is CASSQRSVSPLHF.

This chain uses TRBV6-5 with TRBJ1-1; D not certain. From germline, CDR1 is MNHEY and CDR2 SVGAGI. Trimming removed 0 bases from V and 0 bases from J, with 8 bases in between. The CDR3 has 15 amino acids. The CDR3 is CASSYSGTMNTEAFF. The CDR3 nucleotides are TGTGCCAGCAGTTACTCAGGCACCATGAACACTGAAGCTTTCTTT.

This clone was counted a few times. The V call is TRBV12-5, the J call TRBJ2-2; 9 positions agree with TRBD2. V dropped 4 bases and J dropped 3; count of bases not matched to a gene: 12. CDR1 and CDR2 (germline): LGHNT, FRNRAP. This CDR3 is built from 18 residues. This chain's CDR3 is CASGWVEGGRAYTGELFF. CDR3 DNA: TGTGCTAGTGGTTGGGTGGAAGGCGGGAGGGCCTACACCGGGGAGCTGTTTTTT. The full variable domain, its missing parts supplied by reference TRBV12-5 and TRBJ2-2, is DARVTQTPRHKVTEMGQEVTMRCQPILGHNTVFWYRQTMMQGLELLAYFRNRAPLDDSGMPKDRFSAEMPDATLATLKIQPSEPRDSAVYFCASGWVEGGRAYTGELFFGEGSRLTVL.

The V call is TRBV11-2, the J call TRBJ2-5, with 9 bases identical to TRBD2. V was pared by 4 bases and J by 5 bases, with 11 bases of the junction left unmatched. The germline V gene encodes CDR1 SGHAT and CDR2 FQNNGV. CDR3 length equals 16 residues. In DNA, the CDR3 is TGTGCCAGCAGCTACCAAAGAGCGGGGGGTAGGGAGACCCAGTACTTC. This codes for CASSYQRAGGRETQYF.

The rearrangement joins TRBV18 to TRBJ2-7, with no clear D. This CDR3 is 12 amino acids long. The ends were cut back, 6 bases at V and 5 bases at J, with 11 bases in the middle. The germline V gene encodes CDR1 KGHSH and CDR2 LQKENI. CDR3 loop: CASSPDRDEQYF. In DNA, the CDR3 is TGTGCCAGCTCGCCCGACCGCGACGAGCAGTACTTC.

This clone turned up a few times. J is TRBJ2-7 and V is TRBV7-8, with TRBD2 identical over 9 bases. V dropped 7 bases and J dropped 4; count of bases not matched to a gene: 17. CDR1 and CDR2 from the germline V gene are SGHVS and FQNEAQ. This CDR3 comprises 17 residues. The DNA for the CDR3 is TGTGCCAGCATCCCTTCTCCGGGTGGTAGCGGGAGATACGAGCAGTACTTC. It is translated as CASIPSPGGSGRYEQYF. The full variable domain, in which reference TRBV7-8 and TRBJ2-7 provide the parts outside the CDR3, is GAGVSQSPRYKVAKRGQDVALRCDPISGHVSLFWYQQALGQGPEFLTYFQNEAQLDKSGLPSDRFFAERPEGSVSTLKIQRTQQEDSAVYLCASIPSPGGSGRYEQYFGPGTRLTVT.

V usage is TRBV7-2 and J usage is TRBJ1-6; 8 bases are shared with TRBD1. This CDR3 is built from 15 residues. Trimming at V came to 5 bases and at J to 7 bases, leaving 7 bases not matched to a gene. Germline V CDR1 and CDR2: SGHTA, FQGNSA. CDR3 nucleotides: TGTGCCAGCAGCCTCACGGGACAGGTCAATTCACCCCTCCACTTT. Its translation: CASSLTGQVNSPLHF.

The chain employs TRBV4-3 and TRBJ2-7; D possibly corresponds to TRBD1 (5 bases). Per the germline V gene, CDR1 is LGHNA and CDR2 is YSLEER. V lost 0 bases, J lost 4 bases, and 7 bases lay in between. The CDR3 extends over 13 amino acids. Here the CDR3 reads CASSQEGDYEQYF. CDR3 nucleotides: TGCGCCAGCAGCCAAGAAGGGGATTACGAGCAGTACTTC.

A single count supports this clone. The chain is built from TRBV27 and TRBJ1-1; D is unresolved. CDR1 and CDR2 from the germline V gene are MNHEY and SMNVEV (reference sequence). CDR3 size: 14 residues. V lost 4 bases and J 7 bases, leaving 16 bases between the germline ends. As DNA, the CDR3 is TGTGCCAGCAGTTCCGCGGGGTTTTGGGGTGAAGCTTTCTTT. Encoded protein: CASSSAGFWGEAFF.

This clone was counted between two and nine times. This rearrangement joins TRBV7-8 to TRBJ2-1; D not certain. V lost 1 base and J 5 bases, leaving 3 bases between the germline ends. Per germline, CDR1 SGHVS and CDR2 FQNEAQ. The CDR3 consists of 12 residues. The CDR3 spells CASSLGNNEQFF. DNA of the CDR3: TGTGCCAGCAGCTTAGGCAACAATGAGCAGTTCTTC.

J is TRBJ2-1 and V is TRBV4-3, with 7 bases lining up with TRBD1. The CDR3 has 16 residues. With 0 bases clipped from V and 1 base from J, the junction kept 3 bases outside the gene matches. Germline values: CDR1 LGHNA, CDR2 YSLEER. CDR3 sequence reads: CASSQDPRGSYNEQFF. For the CDR3, the DNA is TGCGCCAGCAGCCAAGACCCCAGGGGGTCCTACAATGAGCAGTTCTTC.

The chain uses TRBV5-1 and TRBJ2-5, with D perhaps matching TRBD1 (6 bases). This CDR3 spans 16 amino acids. V gave up 4 bases and J gave up 3 bases, with 19 bases separating them. Germline CDR1 SGHRS, CDR2 YFSETQ. This chain's CDR3 is CASSPAVGAFEETQYF. CDR3 bases: TGCGCCAGCAGCCCCGCGGTGGGGGCCTTCGAAGAGACCCAGTACTTC.

V and J are TRBV11-2 and TRBJ2-5; 9 bases map to TRBD2. The CDR3 runs 16 residues. Germline CDR1 SGHAT, CDR2 FQNNGV. The V gene end was trimmed by 1 base and the J gene end by 6 bases; junction bases not matched to a gene: 9. The CDR3 protein is CASSLGRGGAIKTQYF. Written as DNA, the CDR3 is TGTGCCAGCAGCTTAGGTCGCGGGGGGGCCATTAAGACCCAGTACTTC.

The V and J genes are TRBV5-1 and TRBJ2-7; TRBD2 might be the D (5 bases). Germline CDR1 and CDR2: SGHRS and YFSETQ. This CDR3 has 15 residues. V lost 4 bases, J lost 6 bases, and 20 bases lay in between. CDR3 protein: CASSLGVGVIPEQYF. CDR3 DNA: TGCGCCAGCAGCCTGGGAGTGGGAGTTATACCCGAGCAGTACTTC.

The V gene is TRBV7-2, the J gene TRBJ1-5; tentative D call: TRBD1 (6 bases). Trimming stripped 0 bases from V and 0 bases from J, with 9 bases between. CDR1 and CDR2 from the germline V gene are SGHTA and FQGNSA. CDR3 length equals 16 residues. Here the CDR3 DNA reads TGTGCCAGCAGCTTAGCCGGGGGCGGTAGCAATCAGCCCCAGCATTTT. Translated, it gives CASSLAGGGSNQPQHF.

The CDR3 region has the DNA TGTGCCAGCAGCCAAGACGGGGGCCAGGGGGGAGAGCAGTACTTC. Protein: CASSQDGGQGGEQYF. The chain carries TRBV7-2 and TRBJ2-7; D possibly corresponds to TRBD1 (7 bases). Germline V lookup: CDR1 SGHTA, CDR2 FQGNSA. The V gene lost 5 bases and the J gene lost 7 bases, with 21 bases spanning the gap. This CDR3 is 15 amino acids long.

The chain combines TRBV15 with TRBJ2-7, with a possible D match to TRBD2 (7 bases). CDR3 size: 15 residues. V lost 2 bases and J lost 2, with 13 bases in between. Germline CDR1 and CDR2: LNHNV and YYDKDF (reference sequence). As DNA, the CDR3 is TGTGCCACCAGCAGACCCCGGGGGGCCACCTACGAGCAGTACTTC. Translation: CATSRPRGATYEQYF.

This clone was seen repeatedly, ten times or more. The rearrangement uses TRBV30 and TRBJ1-4; 7 positions agree with TRBD1. The trim removed 7 bases at V and 8 bases at J, leaving 7 bases unmatched. Germline lookup yields CDR1 GTSNPN and CDR2 SVGIG (reference sequence). The CDR3 covers 12 residues. CDR3 in DNA: TGTGCCTCGAGGGGGCAGGAGGAAAAACTGTTTTTT. It specifies CASRGQEEKLFF.

The gene calls are TRBV4-2 and TRBJ2-1; D unclear. Germline V lookup: CDR1 LGHNA, CDR2 YNFKEQ. CDR3 length equals 18 residues. V lost 1 base and J 0 bases, leaving 16 bases between the germline ends. CDR3 sequence: CASSQAQDAPSSYNEQFF. The CDR3 nucleotides read TGTGCCAGCAGCCAAGCTCAAGACGCCCCTAGCTCCTACAATGAGCAGTTCTTC.

This clone appeared a single time. The chain is built from TRBV30 and TRBJ1-6, with D uncertain. The CDR3 has 17 residues. CDR1 is GTSNPN and CDR2 is SVGIG in the germline V gene (reference sequence). Trimming left V 3 bases short and J 0 bases short, with 15 bases between. CDR3 amino acids: CAWSEETEDSYNSPLHF. The CDR3 DNA reads as TGTGCCTGGAGCGAGGAAACTGAAGACTCCTATAATTCACCCCTCCACTTT.

This clone was seen only a few times. The chain links TRBV7-6 to TRBJ2-7; 10 nucleotides line up with TRBD1. The CDR3 has 15 residues. V dropped 1 base and J dropped 2; count of bases not matched to a gene: 2. Germline assignment: CDR1 SGHVS and CDR2 FNYEAQ. The CDR3 DNA is TGTGCCAGCAGCTTAGGACAGGGGGCCCCCTACGAGCAGTACTTC. It yields the protein CASSLGQGAPYEQYF.

The rearrangement uses TRBV5-8 and TRBJ2-5; tentative D call: TRBD1 (5 bases). V was cut by 2 bases and J by 5 bases, with 13 bases left in between. CDR3 length: 14 residues. Germline assignment: CDR1 SGHTS and CDR2 YDEGEE. This CDR3 is CASSFVWGLETQYF. For the CDR3, the DNA is TGTGCCAGCAGCTTTGTGTGGGGCTTGGAGACCCAGTACTTC. The entire variable domain, with the rest obtained from reference TRBV5-8 and TRBJ2-5, is as follows: EAGVTQSPTHLIKTRGQQATLRCSPISGHTSVYWYQQALGLGLQFLLWYDEGEERNRGNFPPRFSGRQFPNYSSELNVNALELEDSALYLCASSFVWGLETQYFGPGTRLLVL.

The chain recombines TRBV19 with TRBJ1-1, with no clear D. There are 14 residues in the CDR3. The V end lost 3 bases, the J end lost 4 bases, and 12 bases lay between the germline ends. CDR1 and CDR2 from the germline V gene are LNHDA and SQIVND (reference sequence). This CDR3 reads CASSMSRAVTEAFF. The CDR3 bases are TGTGCCAGTAGTATGAGTCGGGCGGTCACTGAAGCTTTCTTT.

This clone was seen only a few times. The V gene is TRBV9, the J gene TRBJ1-1, with D possibly matching TRBD1 (5 bases). V lost 4 bases and J lost 4, with 17 bases in between. The CDR3 is made up of 15 amino acids. Germline lookup yields CDR1 SGDLS and CDR2 YYNGEE. The CDR3 DNA reads as TGTGCCAGCAGCCCAATGACGGGGGTAGGCACTGAAGCTTTCTTT. It is translated as CASSPMTGVGTEAFF.

The rearrangement uses TRBV30 and TRBJ2-7; possible D gene TRBD2, 7 bases. Germline lookup yields CDR1 GTSNPN and CDR2 SVGIG (reference sequence). V was clipped by 4 bases and J by 2 bases, with 12 bases between them. The CDR3 extends over 13 amino acids. CDR3 DNA sequence: TGTGCCTGGACAACAGGGACTACCTACGAGCAGTACTTC. Translation: CAWTTGTTYEQYF.

The chain combines TRBV27 with TRBJ2-1; 8 bases align to TRBD1. With 6 bases clipped from V and 0 bases from J, the junction kept 7 bases outside the gene matches. Germline lookup yields CDR1 MNHEY and CDR2 SMNVEV (reference sequence). The CDR3 sequence is 16 residues long. The CDR3 loop reads CASRQGVGSSYNEQFF. CDR3 DNA sequence: TGTGCCAGCAGACAGGGGGTCGGGAGCTCCTACAATGAGCAGTTCTTC.